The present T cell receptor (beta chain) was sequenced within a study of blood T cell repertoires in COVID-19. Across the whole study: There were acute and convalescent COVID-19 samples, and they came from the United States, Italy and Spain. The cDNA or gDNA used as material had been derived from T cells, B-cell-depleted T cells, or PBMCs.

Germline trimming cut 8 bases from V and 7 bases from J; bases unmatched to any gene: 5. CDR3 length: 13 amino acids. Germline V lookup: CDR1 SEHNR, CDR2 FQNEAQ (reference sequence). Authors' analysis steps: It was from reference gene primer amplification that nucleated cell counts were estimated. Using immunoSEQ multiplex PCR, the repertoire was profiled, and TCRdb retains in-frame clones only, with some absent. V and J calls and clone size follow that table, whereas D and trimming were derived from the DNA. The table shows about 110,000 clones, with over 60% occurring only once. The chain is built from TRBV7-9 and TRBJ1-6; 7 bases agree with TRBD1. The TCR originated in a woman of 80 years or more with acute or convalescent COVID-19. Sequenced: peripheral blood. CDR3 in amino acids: CASGQEMNSPLHF. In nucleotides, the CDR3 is TGTGCCAGCGGACAGGAGATGAATTCACCCCTCCACTTT.